A single sample gave rise to the 27 T cell receptor beta chains below, sequenced in a study of blood T cell repertoires in COVID-19. The table came from immunoSEQ multiplex PCR; TCRdb's copy has only in-frame clones and leaves some out. The repertoire holds around 70,000 clones, with 80% to 90% as singletons. The sequenced sample was peripheral blood. The receptors derive from a woman of 80 years or more with active or convalescent COVID-19.

This chain links TRBV5-4 with TRBJ2-7, with 7 bases that match TRBD2. CDR1 is SGHNT and CDR2 is YYREEE in the germline V gene (reference sequence). V lost 1 base to trimming and J lost 7 bases; unmatched junction nucleotides: 2. This CDR3 contains 12 residues. The CDR3 nucleotides read TGTGCCAGCAGCTTGACAGCGGGGGAGCAGTACTTC. Amino acids: CASSLTAGEQYF.

V gene TRBV7-2 combines with J gene TRBJ1-4; D is perhaps TRBD1 (6 bases). The CDR3 contains 15 residues. From germline, CDR1 is SGHTA and CDR2 FQGNSA. Trimming took 4 bases from V and 7 from J, leaving 16 bases between them. CDR3 DNA: TGTGCCAGCAGCTCTCAGACAGGATCCGGTGAAAAACTGTTTTTT. This encodes CASSSQTGSGEKLFF.

This clone was detected only once. This chain connects TRBV6-5 to TRBJ2-1, with TRBD2 matching over 10 bases. Germline V gene sequence: CDR1 MNHEY, CDR2 SVGAGI. This CDR3 has 14 amino acids. V dropped 2 bases and J dropped 10; count of bases not matched to a gene: 5. The CDR3 bases are TGTGCCAGCAGTTACCAGCGGGGGGGTAAAGAGCAGTTCTTC. Amino acid sequence: CASSYQRGGKEQFF.

This clone was seen just once. This chain uses TRBV19 with TRBJ1-6; TRBD1 agrees at 8 bases. J lost 7 bases, V lost 5 bases, and 7 bases had no gene match. The CDR3 runs 15 residues. Germline V CDR1 and CDR2: LNHDA, SQIVND (reference sequence). The CDR3 protein is CASSRGQGGNSPLHF. The CDR3 bases are TGTGCCAGTAGTCGCGGACAGGGCGGCAATTCACCCCTCCACTTT.

The chain is built from TRBV5-1 and TRBJ2-5; D remains ambiguous. Trimming removed 0 bases at V and 7 bases at J, with 10 bases between. Germline CDR1 SGHRS, CDR2 YFSETQ. This CDR3 spans 13 amino acids. CDR3 DNA sequence: TGCGCCAGCAGCTTGGAGCCTATTGGGACCCAGTACTTC. Amino acids: CASSLEPIGTQYF.

The CDR3 here is CASKRDTDNEQFF. The CDR3 DNA follows: TGTGCCAGTAAGAGGGACACAGACAATGAGCAGTTCTTC. This chain uses TRBV19 with TRBJ2-1; D is perhaps TRBD1 (6 bases). The germline gives CDR1 LNHDA, CDR2 SQIVND (reference sequence). The V end lost 7 bases, the J end lost 5 bases, and 12 bases lay between the germline ends. CDR3 length equals 13 residues.

J is TRBJ2-1 and V is TRBV7-9; perhaps TRBD1 as D (5 bases). The V gene's germline CDR1 is SEHNR and CDR2 FQNEAQ (reference sequence). Trimming took off 1 base at V and 15 bases at J, with 13 bases between the two ends. The CDR3 runs 12 residues. The CDR3: CASSLDVRVAFF. The CDR3 nucleotides are TGTGCCAGCAGCTTAGATGTCAGGGTGGCGTTCTTC.

The chain carries TRBV18 and TRBJ2-5; 7 bases fit TRBD2. The CDR3 is made up of 17 amino acids. V lost 3 bases and J lost 5; bases outside the gene matches: 15. In germline, CDR1 is KGHSH, CDR2 LQKENI. The CDR3, as DNA: TGTGCCAGCTCACCTCAGTCTCTAGCGGCACTAGGGGAGACCCAGTACTTC. Translation: CASSPQSLAALGETQYF.

V gene TRBV11-2 combines with J gene TRBJ2-3; the D gene is possibly TRBD2 (6 bases). Germline CDR1 and CDR2: SGHAT and FQNNGV. V lost 2 bases and J 8 bases, leaving 11 bases between the germline ends. The CDR3 totals 13 residues. CDR3 nucleotides: TGTGCCAGCAGCTTAACGGGAGTCGCTACGCAGTATTTT. Amino acids: CASSLTGVATQYF.

The V and J genes are TRBV6-5 and TRBJ2-1, with unresolved D. V lost 7 bases and J lost 1, with 14 bases in between. The CDR3 is made up of 15 amino acids. The germline gives CDR1 MNHEY, CDR2 SVGAGI. In DNA, the CDR3 is TGTGCCAGCACTCTAATTGCGCTATCCTACAATGAGCAGTTCTTC. This gives the protein CASTLIALSYNEQFF.

The genes are TRBV5-1 and TRBJ2-5; tentatively, D is TRBD1 (5 bases). Per germline, CDR1 SGHRS and CDR2 YFSETQ. CDR3 length equals 16 residues. V lost 0 bases to trimming and J lost 2 bases, with 14 bases between them. The CDR3 protein is CASSLGHRQPQETQYF. The CDR3 DNA reads as TGCGCCAGCAGCTTGGGACATCGACAGCCACAAGAGACCCAGTACTTC.

This clone showed up just once. The junction departs from the called germline gene at one end, perhaps through a read error. The rearrangement links TRBV19 to TRBJ1-1; 9 bases match TRBD1. The V gene's germline CDR1 is LNHDA and CDR2 SQIVND (reference sequence). CDR3 size: 14 residues. This CDR3 reads CASRGQGLNTEVFF. Here the CDR3 DNA reads TGTGCCAGTAGGGGACAGGGCCTGAACACTGAAGTTTTCTTT.

In this sample, this clone turned up once. This rearrangement joins TRBV4-3 to TRBJ1-2; the D gene is possibly TRBD1 (5 bases). Germline V lookup: CDR1 LGHNA, CDR2 YSLEER. The CDR3 loop spans 15 amino acids. Trimming left V 2 bases short and J 2 bases short, with 12 bases between. The CDR3 DNA reads as TGCGCCAGCAGCCAAACAGGTTGGGGCAACTATGGCTACACCTTC. Amino acid sequence: CASSQTGWGNYGYTF.

The rearrangement uses TRBV30 and TRBJ1-1, with D possibly matching TRBD1 (6 bases). The germline gives CDR1 GTSNPN, CDR2 SVGIG (reference sequence). The CDR3 totals 14 residues. Trimming cost V 3 bases and J 3 bases, with 14 bases left between them. This CDR3 is CAWSQTGIYTEAFF. Here the CDR3 DNA reads TGTGCCTGGAGCCAGACAGGAATTTACACTGAAGCTTTCTTT.

J is TRBJ2-7 and V is TRBV6-5; TRBD1 aligns across 8 bases. Germline V gene data show CDR1 as MNHEY and CDR2 as SVGAGI. After removal of 4 bases from V and 1 base from J, the junction contained 6 bases not matched to a gene. The CDR3 totals 15 residues. Here the CDR3 DNA reads TGTGCCAGCAGTTCCGGACAGGGAGGTTCCTACGAGCAGTACTTC. It translates to CASSSGQGGSYEQYF.

The V call is TRBV9, the J call TRBJ1-2; 7 nucleotides align to TRBD1. The germline V gene has CDR1 SGDLS and CDR2 YYNGEE. V shed 4 bases and J 1 base; nucleotides not matched to a gene: 16. The length of the CDR3 is 18 residues. CDR3: CASSLVWAGGRGNYGYTF. The CDR3 nucleotides read TGTGCCAGCAGCCTGGTGTGGGCAGGGGGTAGGGGTAACTATGGCTACACCTTC.

The genes are TRBV5-6 and TRBJ2-7; 8 positions match TRBD1. This CDR3 comprises 14 residues. In germline, CDR1 is SGHDT, CDR2 YYEEEE. Trimming cost V 0 bases and J 4 bases; bases outside gene matches: 3. The CDR3 DNA reads as TGTGCCAGCAGCTTGGCGGGACAGGAATACGAGCAGTACTTC. Protein: CASSLAGQEYEQYF.

This clone was observed once. The chain recombines TRBV18 with TRBJ2-3; TRBD2 agrees at 8 bases. Trimming removed 5 bases from V and 1 base from J; junction bases left unmatched: 5. Germline V lookup: CDR1 KGHSH, CDR2 LQKENI. The CDR3 spans 15 residues. The CDR3: CASSVTAGGTDTQYF. In nucleotides, the CDR3 is TGTGCCAGCTCAGTTACAGCGGGAGGCACAGATACGCAGTATTTT. The full variable domain, with the rest looked up from reference TRBV18 and TRBJ2-3, is NAGVMQNPRHLVRRRGQEARLRCSPMKGHSHVYWYRQLPEEGLKFMVYLQKENIIDESGMPKERFSAEFPKEGPSILRIQQVVRGDSAAYFCASSVTAGGTDTQYFGPGTRLTVL.

V and J are TRBV5-4 and TRBJ2-3, with 8 bases identical to TRBD2. There are 16 residues in the CDR3. Germline V gene lookup returns CDR1 SGHNT and CDR2 YYREEE (reference sequence). The trim removed 0 bases at V and 2 bases at J, leaving 5 bases unmatched. Here the CDR3 DNA reads TGTGCCAGCAGCTTGGGACAGCGGGAGTCCACAGATACGCAGTATTTT. Protein product: CASSLGQRESTDTQYF.

At least ten counts were recorded for this clone. This rearrangement joins TRBV7-9 to TRBJ2-1; 10 bases map to TRBD2. Looked up from germline, CDR1 is SEHNR and CDR2 is FQNEAQ (reference sequence). V trimming: 6 bases; J trimming: 7 bases; junction bases outside the gene matches: 9. The CDR3 is 15 amino acids. CDR3 in amino acids: CASRAAGGPVNEQFF. The CDR3 DNA follows: TGTGCCAGCAGGGCAGCGGGAGGGCCTGTTAATGAGCAGTTCTTC.

The rearrangement uses TRBV2 and TRBJ2-5; perhaps TRBD2 as D (6 bases). This CDR3 comprises 18 residues. CDR1 and CDR2 from the germline V gene are SNHLY and FYNNEI. Between the trimmed V and J ends, which lost 2 bases and 4 bases, there was a span of 23 bases. The CDR3 region has the DNA TGTGCCAGCAGTGAAAACGGGGGTGGATGGGGGTCTGGAGAGACCCAGTACTTC. Protein sequence: CASSENGGGWGSGETQYF.

The chain links TRBV5-1 to TRBJ2-7; 11 nucleotides agree with TRBD1. CDR1 is SGHRS, CDR2 YFSETQ, per germline. This CDR3 comprises 15 residues. V was clipped by 2 bases and J by 0 bases; unmatched bases: 1. DNA of the CDR3: TGCGCCAGCAGCTTAGGGACAGGGGGCTCCTACGAGCAGTACTTC. Its translation: CASSLGTGGSYEQYF. The whole variable domain, remainder taken from reference TRBV5-1 and TRBJ2-7, is KAGVTQTPRYLIKTRGQQVTLSCSPISGHRSVSWYQQTPGQGLQFLFEYFSETQRNKGNFPGRFSGRQFSNSRSEMNVSTLELGDSALYLCASSLGTGGSYEQYFGPGTRLTVT.

As DNA, the CDR3 is TGTGCCAGCAGTACTCTTATTCCGGGACAGGGGGCTTACGAGCAGTACTTC. This codes for CASSTLIPGQGAYEQYF. V is TRBV28 and J is TRBJ2-7; 12 nucleotides line up with TRBD1. Germline CDR1 reads MDHEN; CDR2 reads SYDVKM. This CDR3 comprises 17 residues. Germline trimming cut 5 bases from V and 4 bases from J; bases unmatched to any gene: 12.

The V call is TRBV5-4, the J call TRBJ1-4; 9 bases fit TRBD1. The CDR3 runs to 15 residues. After removal of 0 bases from V and 8 bases from J, the junction contained 5 bases not matched to a gene. Germline V gene data show CDR1 as SGHNT and CDR2 as YYREEE (reference sequence). CDR3 nucleotide sequence: TGTGCCAGCAGCTTGGGTACAGGGGGCGTGGAAAAACTGTTTTTT. This translates into CASSLGTGGVEKLFF.

This chain links TRBV12-3 or TRBV12-4 with TRBJ1-1; D possibly corresponds to TRBD1 (6 bases). V was shortened by 6 bases and J by 6 bases, with 14 bases between the two germline ends. The CDR3 length is 13 residues. The CDR3 loop reads CASRFTGIPEAFF. For the CDR3, the DNA is TGTGCCAGCAGGTTTACAGGGATACCTGAAGCTTTCTTT.

The chain uses TRBV19 and TRBJ1-3, with 7 bases fitting TRBD1. The CDR3 length is 14 residues. Germline CDR1 LNHDA, CDR2 SQIVND (reference sequence). V lost 8 bases, J lost 0 bases, and 4 bases stayed unmatched. CDR3 sequence: CASEDRSSGNTIYF. The DNA for the CDR3 is TGTGCCAGTGAGGACAGGAGCTCTGGAAACACCATATATTTT. Supplemented by reference TRBV19 and TRBJ1-3, the full variable domain reads DGGITQSPKYLFRKEGQNVTLSCEQNLNHDAMYWYRQDPGQGLRLIYYSQIVNDFQKGDIAEGYSVSREKKESFPLTVTSAQKNPTAFYLCASEDRSSGNTIYFGEGSWLTVV.

This chain links TRBV11-3 with TRBJ1-1, with TRBD1 matching 7 bases. This CDR3 spans 15 amino acids. The V gene end was trimmed by 5 bases and the J gene end by 4 bases; junction bases not matched to a gene: 10. The germline CDR1 and CDR2 sequences are SGHNT and YENEEA. CDR3 in DNA: TGTGCCAGCAGCCCCAACAGGGGCGCCGGCACTGAAGCTTTCTTT. Amino acids: CASSPNRGAGTEAFF.